This passage covers 28 T cell receptor beta chains from one sample sequenced in a study of blood T cells in healthy people across ages (dated by TCRdb to about 2015). The library was produced with 5' RACE. The sequencing machine was an Illumina HiSeq 2500. A second PCR of roughly 6 to 11 cycles was run with a J-beta primer mix and a sample-barcoded 5' primer. The public sequencing data were trimmed at Q25 with fastp and processed into clonotypes with MiXCR by TCRdb, which kept only in-frame beta chains. When rows share a CDR3 protein, they turn into one entry using the most common DNA and genes. Recorded for this sample are hundreds of thousands of distinct CDR3 sequences; roughly 64% of them occurred a single time. In total, the top ten clones hold approximately 23% of the sample. Material: blood. The origin of the receptors is a man younger than 40 in good health.

This rearrangement joins TRBV6-5 to TRBJ2-5, with a weak D call TRBD1 (5 bases). V lost 1 base to trimming and J lost 1 base, with 7 bases between them. Germline lookup yields CDR1 MNHEY and CDR2 SVGAGI. The CDR3 totals 14 residues. Written as DNA, the CDR3 is TGTGCCAGCAGTTACTGGGGCAGCCAAGAGACCCAGTACTTC. Amino acid sequence: CASSYWGSQETQYF.

The chain carries TRBV11-1 and TRBJ2-6, with 7 bases that match TRBD1. Looked up from germline, CDR1 is SGHAT and CDR2 is FQDESV (reference sequence). V trimming: 6 bases; J trimming: 0 bases; junction bases outside the gene matches: 2. CDR3 length: 15 residues. The CDR3 nucleotides read TGTGCCAGCAGTACAGGGGCCTCTGGGGCCAACGTCCTGACTTTC. Its protein is CASSTGASGANVLTF.

The chain carries TRBV9 and TRBJ1-6, with 12 positions matching TRBD1. The CDR3 has 14 amino acids. The V segment lost 0 bases and the J segment 11 bases; nucleotides outside the gene matches: 0. Germline V gene data show CDR1 as SGDLS and CDR2 as YYNGEE. The CDR3 loop reads CASSVGDRGPPLHF. CDR3 nucleotides: TGTGCCAGCAGCGTAGGGGACAGGGGGCCACCCCTCCACTTT.

V gene TRBV28 combines with J gene TRBJ2-3; no reliable D call. Germline CDR1 reads MDHEN; CDR2 reads SYDVKM. This CDR3 region has 15 residues. Trimming cost V 1 base and J 2 bases, with 10 bases left between them. The CDR3 nucleotides read TGTGCCAGCAGTTTATCAGTCACAAACACAGATACGCAGTATTTT. It is translated as CASSLSVTNTDTQYF.

The chain joins TRBV12-3 or TRBV12-4 to TRBJ2-5; D gene ambiguous. The CDR3 totals 17 residues. Between the trimmed V and J ends, which lost 8 bases and 2 bases, there was a span of 24 bases. The CDR3 DNA sequence: TGTGCCAGCTGTCAAATGGGTATATGGGGATCGCAAGAGACCCAGTACTTC. Encoded protein: CASCQMGIWGSQETQYF.

The chain is built from TRBV20-1 and TRBJ2-1; 13 bases align to TRBD2. Trimming removed 0 bases from V and 8 bases from J; junction bases left unmatched: 13. This CDR3 contains 18 residues. CDR1 and CDR2 (germline): DFQATT, SNEGSKA (reference sequence). The CDR3 nucleotides are TGCAGTGCTAGAGAAATGAAGGCCGGACTAGCGGGGGTTTATGAGCAGTTCTTC. Residues: CSAREMKAGLAGVYEQFF.

This chain links TRBV28 with TRBJ2-1; D is unresolved. The DNA end is more similar to TRBJ2-7, so the J call may be wrong. Germline V lookup: CDR1 MDHEN, CDR2 SYDVKM. The CDR3 loop spans 14 amino acids. In DNA form, the CDR3 reads TGTGCCAGCACCGTAGAAGCTACCTACAATGAGCAGTACTTC. Its translation: CASTVEATYNEQYF.

Only a few counts were recorded for this clonotype. The CDR3 loop is CASSRPTEYEQYF. In DNA, the CDR3 is TGTGCCAGCAGCCGCCCGACTGAATACGAGCAGTACTTC. V and J are TRBV7-9 and TRBJ2-7; D is ambiguous. Germline V gives CDR1 SEHNR, CDR2 FQNEAQ (reference sequence). The CDR3 is made up of 13 amino acids. V lost 5 bases and J 4 bases, leaving 12 bases between the germline ends.

The V gene is TRBV2, the J gene TRBJ2-5; D is ambiguous. The V gene lost 4 bases and the J gene lost 2 bases, with 11 bases spanning the gap. The CDR3 has 14 amino acids. CDR1 is SNHLY and CDR2 is FYNNEI in the germline V gene. The CDR3 loop reads CASSVYGNQETQYF. In DNA, the CDR3 is TGTGCCAGCAGTGTCTATGGAAATCAAGAGACCCAGTACTTC.

The table lists this clonotype with a few counts. This chain links TRBV7-2 with TRBJ1-2; maybe TRBD1 (5 bases). Trimming shortened V by 5 bases and J by 6 bases, and 13 bases separated the two germline ends. This CDR3 spans 13 amino acids. CDR1 and CDR2 from the germline V gene are SGHTA and FQGNSA. The chain's CDR3 is CASSGGLPNGYTF. CDR3 nucleotide sequence: TGTGCCAGCAGCGGGGGACTGCCGAATGGCTACACCTTC.

As for this clonotype: An end of the junction does not agree with germline; a read error may underlie this. The rearrangement uses TRBV6-1 and TRBJ2-5; D is tentatively TRBD1 or TRBD2 (5 bases each). Germline V gives CDR1 MNHNS, CDR2 SASEGT. This CDR3 contains 15 residues. DNA of the CDR3: TGTGCTAGCAGCTCCACGGGACGGCGGTGGGAGACCCAGTACTTC. Its protein product is CASSSTGRRWETQYF.

The gene calls are TRBV10-1 and TRBJ2-3; maybe TRBD2 (6 bases). V was clipped by 10 bases and J by 2 bases, with 13 bases between them. The CDR3 contains 13 residues. Germline lookup yields CDR1 WNHNN and CDR2 SYGVQD (reference sequence). CDR3 in amino acids: CATSSGLTDTQYF. The CDR3 DNA reads TGCGCCACGAGCTCGGGACTCACAGATACGCAGTATTTT.

The J gene is TRBJ2-5, the V gene TRBV6-6, with D uncertain. The CDR3 has 14 residues. The germline V gene has CDR1 MNHNY and CDR2 SVGAGI (reference sequence). Deletions cut 8 bases from V and 5 bases from J, with 18 bases between. The CDR3 DNA reads as TGTGCCAGCCACAACCGGGCCCTGGGTGAGACCCAGTACTTC. Translation: CASHNRALGETQYF.

The chain links TRBV7-2 to TRBJ2-1, with TRBD2 matching 14 bases. Trimming cost V 3 bases and J 0 bases; bases outside gene matches: 16. The germline V gene encodes CDR1 SGHTA and CDR2 FQGNSA. The CDR3 is 22 residues long. CDR3 sequence (DNA): TGTGCCAGCAGCTTGTCGCTCCGGGGACTAGCGGGAGTGGGGGACTCCTACAATGAGCAGTTCTTC. Its translation: CASSLSLRGLAGVGDSYNEQFF. The whole variable domain, filled in from reference TRBV7-2 and TRBJ2-1, reads GAGVSQSPSNKVTEKGKDVELRCDPISGHTALYWYRQSLGQGLEFLIYFQGNSAPDKSGLPSDRFSAERTGGSVSTLTIQRTQQEDSAVYLCASSLSLRGLAGVGDSYNEQFFGPGTRLTVL.

The chain carries TRBV25-1 and TRBJ2-7; TRBD1 might be the D (5 bases). The J call is uncertain, as TRBJ2-5 better fits the DNA end. CDR1 MGHDK and CDR2 SYGVNS come from the germline V gene. CDR3 length: 15 residues. CDR3 region: CASSEPDSSGETQYF. CDR3 nucleotide sequence: TGTGCCAGCAGTGAACCAGACAGTTCGGGTGAGACCCAGTACTTC.

The V and J genes are TRBV30 and TRBJ2-1; 8 bases align to TRBD2. The CDR3 consists of 16 residues. V shed 3 bases and J 8 bases; nucleotides not matched to a gene: 15. Germline V gene sequence: CDR1 GTSNPN, CDR2 SVGIG (reference sequence). CDR3 in DNA: TGTGCCTGGAGCCACCAGACTAGCGCGGGCTGGGATGAGCAGTTCTTC. Translated: CAWSHQTSAGWDEQFF. The full variable domain, rest sourced from reference TRBV30 and TRBJ2-1, is SQTIHQWPATLVQPVGSPLSLECTVEGTSNPNLYWYRQAAGRGLQLLFYSVGIGQISSEVPQNLSASRPQDRQFILSSKKLLLSDSGFYLCAWSHQTSAGWDEQFFGPGTRLTVL.

The V and J genes are TRBV7-2 and TRBJ2-7; perhaps TRBD2 as D (6 bases). With the DNA end fitting TRBJ2-5 better, the J assignment may be wrong. There are 13 residues in the CDR3. Germline lookup yields CDR1 SGHTA and CDR2 FQGNSA. The CDR3 loop reads CAGILASGETQYF. CDR3 bases: TGTGCCGGCATACTAGCTTCAGGGGAGACCCAGTACTTC.

This chain links TRBV20-1 with TRBJ2-3; tentative D call: TRBD2 (5 bases). The CDR3 is 13 amino acids. The germline V gene encodes CDR1 DFQATT and CDR2 SNEGSKA (reference sequence). V lost 4 bases and J lost 8, with 16 bases in between. The CDR3 DNA is TGCAGTGCTAACGCGGTACGGGGTAGTACGCAGTATTTT. It specifies CSANAVRGSTQYF.

This sequence joins TRBV29-1 and TRBJ2-7; D is possibly TRBD1 or TRBD2 (5 bases each). The germline gives CDR1 SQVTM, CDR2 ANQGSEA. The CDR3 is 15 amino acids. Trimming removed 7 bases at V and 3 bases at J, with 22 bases between. Here the CDR3 DNA reads TGCAGCGGTGTCGCGGCTGAGGGGTGCAACTACGAGCAGTACTTC. Translated: CSGVAAEGCNYEQYF.

This clonotype showed up just a few times. J is TRBJ2-4 and V is TRBV7-2; D gene unclear. From germline, CDR1 is SGHTA and CDR2 FQGNSA. Trimming left V 3 bases short and J 6 bases short, with 24 bases between. The CDR3 sequence is 18 residues long. CDR3 region: CASSLDPGRASKRNIQYF. CDR3 DNA sequence: TGTGCCAGCAGCTTGGACCCGGGTAGGGCCAGCAAAAGAAACATTCAGTACTTC.

The J gene is TRBJ2-5, the V gene TRBV27; perhaps D is TRBD1 or TRBD2 (5 bases each). The V end was cut by 1 base, the J end by 5 bases, with 17 bases between. CDR1 MNHEY and CDR2 SMNVEV come from the germline V gene (reference sequence). The CDR3 spans 16 residues. CDR3 region: CASSLFLLGVEETQYF. DNA of the CDR3: TGTGCCAGCAGTTTATTTCTCTTGGGGGTAGAGGAGACCCAGTACTTC.

V gene TRBV14 combines with J gene TRBJ2-5; 8 positions match TRBD2. Germline-derived CDR1 and CDR2 are SGHDN and FVKESK. The V gene end was trimmed by 4 bases and the J gene end by 11 bases; junction bases not matched to a gene: 15. The CDR3 sequence is 15 residues long. The CDR3 is CASSRPGLGEREQYF. Written as DNA, the CDR3 is TGTGCCAGCAGCCGACCGGGACTAGGGGAACGTGAGCAGTACTTC.

This clonotype was seen a single time. The chain has TRBV3-1 and TRBJ2-3, with D possibly matching TRBD2 (5 bases). With 0 bases removed from V and 0 bases from J, the gap between germline ends came to 22 bases. CDR1 and CDR2 from the germline V gene are LGHDT and YNNKEL (reference sequence). The CDR3 is made up of 20 amino acids. The CDR3 DNA reads as TGTGCCAGCAGCCAAGATCTAGCCGGAACAGCCAAAGCTAGCACAGATACGCAGTATTTT. Its protein product is CASSQDLAGTAKASTDTQYF.

This clonotype was seen a few times. The chain couples TRBV6-2 or TRBV6-3 to TRBJ2-7; either TRBD1 or TRBD2 may supply D (5 bases each). TRBJ2-5 matches the DNA end more closely, so the J call is doubtful. This CDR3 region has 15 residues. Germline-derived CDR1 and CDR2 are MNHEY and SVGEGT. The DNA of the CDR3 is TGTGCCAGCAGGCGCCGGGACCCAGACCTAGGGACCCAGTACTTC. Protein: CASRRRDPDLGTQYF.

This chain connects TRBV7-8 to TRBJ1-2; 9 nucleotides match TRBD1. The CDR3 consists of 19 residues. Germline trimming cut 5 bases from V and 8 bases from J; bases unmatched to any gene: 24. The germline V gene encodes CDR1 SGHVS and CDR2 FQNEAQ. The CDR3 loop is CASSEAVNRGRDLGPGYTF. CDR3 in DNA: TGTGCCAGCAGCGAAGCGGTAAACAGGGGGCGAGACCTAGGCCCCGGCTACACCTTC. The whole variable domain, filled in from reference TRBV7-8 and TRBJ1-2, reads GAGVSQSPRYKVAKRGQDVALRCDPISGHVSLFWYQQALGQGPEFLTYFQNEAQLDKSGLPSDRFFAERPEGSVSTLKIQRTQQEDSAVYLCASSEAVNRGRDLGPGYTFGSGTRLTVV.

The V and J genes are TRBV6-2 or TRBV6-3 and TRBJ1-1; 12 bases align to TRBD1. Per germline, CDR1 MNHEY and CDR2 SVGEGT. Germline trimming cut 2 bases from V and 7 bases from J; bases unmatched to any gene: 5. The CDR3 extends over 15 amino acids. CDR3 bases: TGTGCCAGCAGTTACGGGACAGGGGGCGAACTTGAAGCTTTCTTT. Amino acids: CASSYGTGGELEAFF.

This clonotype was recorded a few times. The chain combines TRBV29-1 with TRBJ2-7; 12 bases match TRBD1. Per the germline V gene, CDR1 is SQVTM and CDR2 is ANQGSEA. Trimming at V came to 7 bases and at J to 6 bases, leaving 10 bases not matched to a gene. This CDR3 comprises 14 residues. The CDR3 nucleotides are TGCAGCGCAGGCCGGGACAGGGGGCTTAGCGAGCAGTACTTC. Translation gives CSAGRDRGLSEQYF.

This rearrangement joins TRBV4-3 to TRBJ2-1; 9 nucleotides align to TRBD2. The CDR3 loop spans 18 amino acids. V was pared by 0 bases and J by 8 bases, with 14 bases of the junction left unmatched. The germline V gene encodes CDR1 LGHNA and CDR2 YSLEER. This CDR3 reads CASSQDPGRLAGFDEQFF. CDR3 bases: TGCGCCAGCAGCCAAGATCCGGGGCGGCTAGCGGGATTCGATGAGCAGTTCTTC.